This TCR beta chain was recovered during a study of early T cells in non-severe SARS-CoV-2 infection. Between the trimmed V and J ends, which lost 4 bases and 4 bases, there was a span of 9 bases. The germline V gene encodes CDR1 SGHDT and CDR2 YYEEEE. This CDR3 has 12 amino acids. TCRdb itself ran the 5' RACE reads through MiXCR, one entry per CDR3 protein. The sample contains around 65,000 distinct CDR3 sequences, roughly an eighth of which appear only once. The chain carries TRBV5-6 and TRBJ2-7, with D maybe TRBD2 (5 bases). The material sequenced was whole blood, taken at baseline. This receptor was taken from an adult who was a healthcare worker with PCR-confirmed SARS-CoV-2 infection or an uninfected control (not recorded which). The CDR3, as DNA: TGTGCCAGCAGCCGAGGGTCTTACGAGCAGTACTTC. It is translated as CASSRGSYEQYF.